This T cell receptor (beta chain) emerged from a study of shared clonotypes between healthy human individuals. CDR3 length equals 13 residues. Germline lookup yields CDR1 MNHEY and CDR2 SVGAGI. The junction had 7 bases not matched to a gene; V was cut back by 11 bases and J by 4 bases. This clone was seen only a few times. This table comes from immunoSEQ multiplex PCR, and its TCRdb copy is limited to in-frame clones, with some not included. Of approximately 980,000 clones listed, approximately 80% are singletons. The chain is built from TRBV6-5 and TRBJ2-2, with 7 bases aligning to TRBD2. Sequencing was done on a sample of memory CD4+ T cells sorted from blood. Noted subset: CD45RA-negative fraction. This TCR came from a man aged 18-30 years in good health. DNA of the CDR3: TGTGCCCTGAGGGTAGCGGGCACCGGGGAGCTGTTTTTT. This sequence encodes CALRVAGTGELFF.